The clone carrying this T cell receptor beta chain was detected many times. Its antigen remains unknown. The data were obtained in a study of identical twins. MiXCR, applied by TCRdb to the 5' RACE reads, yields one record per CDR3 protein. The sample shows approximately 690,000 distinct CDR3 sequences, less than 7% of them seen only once. Findings and caveats of the study: Abundant beta clonotypes from cord blood bore fewer insertions; memory repertoires lacked this pattern. Twin pairs' shared out-of-frame alpha sequences were enriched in low generation probability. Rather than following the same donors, the conclusions depended on cross-sectional statistical analysis.

This clonotype was sampled from a man aged 18 to 35 in good health. Sequenced: naive T cells sorted from blood.

The CDR3 nucleotides are TGCGCCAGCAGCCGAACAGGCTCTGGGGCCAACGTCCTGACTTTC. Translated: CASSRTGSGANVLTF. The rearrangement uses TRBV5-1 and TRBJ2-6, with D possibly matching TRBD1 (5 bases). V lost 4 bases to trimming and J lost 0 bases, with 8 bases between them. Germline CDR1 SGHRS, CDR2 YFSETQ. The CDR3 length is 15 residues.